The source of this T cell receptor beta chain is a study of radiotherapy plus CTLA-4 blockade in lung cancer. Study overall: For approximately 19% of patients, objective responses occurred, and roughly 31% had disease control. Study results and caveats: Increased serum interferon-beta after radiation also reportedly predicted response strongly. After treatment with radiotherapy plus ipilimumab, TCR clones that came from the tumor expanded in blood.

CDR1 and CDR2 (germline): SGHTA, FQGNSA. The length of the CDR3 is 13 residues. V dropped 5 bases and J dropped 4; count of bases not matched to a gene: 4. With regard to this clone: The antigen is not known.

Libraries were prepared by immunoSEQ multiplex PCR; TCRdb keeps only in-frame clonotypes and omits some of them. Among tens of thousands of clones, approximately 79% were seen once, and the ten largest hold 2.5% to 3%. Ipilimumab-mediated CTLA-4 blockade plus focal radiation was given to patients having chemo-refractory metastatic non-small-cell lung cancer. Source: peripheral blood, taken from a patient treated with radiotherapy plus ipilimumab. The gene calls are TRBV7-2 and TRBJ1-2; 7 bases are shared with TRBD1. This TCR was sampled from a human donor with non-small cell lung cancer who had a complete response to radiotherapy plus ipilimumab. DNA for the CDR3: TGTGCCAGCAGCGTCGGACAGGCCTATGGCTACACCTTC. It translates to CASSVGQAYGYTF.